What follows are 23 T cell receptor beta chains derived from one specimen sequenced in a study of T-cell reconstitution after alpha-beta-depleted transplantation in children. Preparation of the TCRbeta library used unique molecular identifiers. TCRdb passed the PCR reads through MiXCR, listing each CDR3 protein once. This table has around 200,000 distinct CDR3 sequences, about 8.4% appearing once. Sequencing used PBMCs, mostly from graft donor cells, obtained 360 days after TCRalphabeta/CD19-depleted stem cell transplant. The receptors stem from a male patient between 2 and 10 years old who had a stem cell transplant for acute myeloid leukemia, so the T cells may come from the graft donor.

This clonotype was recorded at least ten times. CDR3 sequence: CASRGNSGGSTDTQYF. CDR3 in DNA: TGTGCCAGCAGGGGAAATAGCGGAGGTAGCACAGATACGCAGTATTTT. The chain couples TRBV12-3 or TRBV12-4 to TRBJ2-3, with a tentative D call TRBD2 (6 bases). Trimming pared 6 bases from V and 0 bases from J, leaving 16 bases between. The CDR3 has 16 residues.

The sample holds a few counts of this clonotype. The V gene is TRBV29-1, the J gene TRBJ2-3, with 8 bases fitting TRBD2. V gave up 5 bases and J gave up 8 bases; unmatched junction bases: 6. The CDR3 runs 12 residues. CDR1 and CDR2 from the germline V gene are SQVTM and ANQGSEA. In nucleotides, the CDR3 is TGCAGCGTTACCCGGACTAGCCTTACGCAGTATTTT. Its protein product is CSVTRTSLTQYF.

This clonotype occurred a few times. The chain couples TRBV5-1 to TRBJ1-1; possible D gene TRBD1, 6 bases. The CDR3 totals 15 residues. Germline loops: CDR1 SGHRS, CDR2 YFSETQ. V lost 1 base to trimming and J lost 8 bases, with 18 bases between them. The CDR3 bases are TGCGCCAGCAGCTTGTACCGACCTACAGGGCGCGAAGCTTTCTTT. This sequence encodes CASSLYRPTGREAFF.

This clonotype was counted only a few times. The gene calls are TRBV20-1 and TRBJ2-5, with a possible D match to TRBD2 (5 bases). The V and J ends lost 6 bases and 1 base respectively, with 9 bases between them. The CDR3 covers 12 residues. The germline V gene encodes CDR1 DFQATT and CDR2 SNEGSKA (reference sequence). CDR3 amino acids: CSAAGGQETQYF. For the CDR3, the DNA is TGCAGTGCCGCCGGAGGCCAAGAGACCCAGTACTTC.

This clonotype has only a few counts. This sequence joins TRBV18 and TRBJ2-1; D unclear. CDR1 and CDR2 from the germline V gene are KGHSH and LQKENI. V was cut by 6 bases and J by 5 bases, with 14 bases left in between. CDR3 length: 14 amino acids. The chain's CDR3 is CASSLLRAHNEQFF. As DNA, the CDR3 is TGTGCCAGCTCTTTACTCCGGGCCCACAATGAGCAGTTCTTC.

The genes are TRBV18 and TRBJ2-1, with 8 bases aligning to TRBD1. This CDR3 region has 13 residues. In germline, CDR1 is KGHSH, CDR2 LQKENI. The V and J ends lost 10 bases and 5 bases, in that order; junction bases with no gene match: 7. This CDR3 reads CATTGQGNNEQFF. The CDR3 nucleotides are TGTGCCACCACCGGACAGGGAAACAATGAGCAGTTCTTC.

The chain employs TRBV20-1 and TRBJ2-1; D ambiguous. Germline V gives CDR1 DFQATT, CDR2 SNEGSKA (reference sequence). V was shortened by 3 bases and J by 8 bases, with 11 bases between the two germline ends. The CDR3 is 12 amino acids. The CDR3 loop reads CSASIEWDEQFF. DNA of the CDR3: TGCAGTGCTAGTATCGAATGGGATGAGCAGTTCTTC.

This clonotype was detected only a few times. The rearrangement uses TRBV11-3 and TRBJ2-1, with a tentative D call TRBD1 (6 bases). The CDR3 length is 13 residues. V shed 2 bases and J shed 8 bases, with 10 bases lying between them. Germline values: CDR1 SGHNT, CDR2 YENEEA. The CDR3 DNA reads TGTGCCAGCAGCTTAAACAGGGACCATGAGCAGTTCTTC. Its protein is CASSLNRDHEQFF.

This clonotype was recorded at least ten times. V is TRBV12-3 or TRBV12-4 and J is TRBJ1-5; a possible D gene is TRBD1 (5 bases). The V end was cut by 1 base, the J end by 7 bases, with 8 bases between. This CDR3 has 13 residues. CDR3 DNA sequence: TGTGCCAGCAGTTTAGAGGGGAGACAGCCCCAGCATTTT. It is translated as CASSLEGRQPQHF.

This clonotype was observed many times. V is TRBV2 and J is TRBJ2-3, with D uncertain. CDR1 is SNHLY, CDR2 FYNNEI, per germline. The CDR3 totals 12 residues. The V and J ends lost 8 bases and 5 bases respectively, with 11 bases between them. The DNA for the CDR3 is TGTGCCAGCCTAATAGGTGGAGATACGCAGTATTTT. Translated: CASLIGGDTQYF.

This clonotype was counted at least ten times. The CDR3 protein is CASSQDQGTRQPQHF. DNA for the CDR3: TGCGCCAGCAGCCAAGATCAGGGGACACGGCAGCCCCAGCATTTT. J is TRBJ1-5 and V is TRBV4-3; tentative D call: TRBD1 (6 bases). V was shortened by 0 bases and J by 7 bases, with 13 bases between the two germline ends. This CDR3 region has 15 residues. From germline, CDR1 is LGHNA and CDR2 YSLEER.

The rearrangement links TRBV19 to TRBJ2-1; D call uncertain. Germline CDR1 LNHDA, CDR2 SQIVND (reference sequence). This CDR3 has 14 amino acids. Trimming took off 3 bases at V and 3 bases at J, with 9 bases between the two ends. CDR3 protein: CASSILDHYNEQFF. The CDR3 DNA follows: TGTGCCAGTAGTATCTTGGACCACTACAATGAGCAGTTCTTC.

Here the CDR3 reads CASSVSGEQNEQFF. The CDR3 DNA sequence: TGTGCCAGCAGCGTATCCGGGGAACAGAATGAGCAGTTCTTC. This rearrangement joins TRBV9 to TRBJ2-1, with a tentative D call TRBD2 (5 bases). Trimming stripped 1 base from V and 7 bases from J, with 12 bases between. The CDR3 spans 14 residues. Germline V gene lookup returns CDR1 SGDLS and CDR2 YYNGEE.

CDR3 loop: CASRAGTPGNIQYF. The CDR3, as DNA: TGTGCCAGCAGAGCCGGGACCCCCGGGAACATTCAGTACTTC. The chain uses TRBV2 and TRBJ2-4, with D tentatively TRBD1 or TRBD2 (5 bases each). The CDR3 runs to 14 residues. Between the trimmed V and J ends, which lost 6 bases and 7 bases, there was a span of 16 bases. The germline V gene has CDR1 SNHLY and CDR2 FYNNEI.

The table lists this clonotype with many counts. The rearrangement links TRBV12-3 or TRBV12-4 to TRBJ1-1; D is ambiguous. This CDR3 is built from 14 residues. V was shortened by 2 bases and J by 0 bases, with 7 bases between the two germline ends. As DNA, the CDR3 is TGTGCCAGCAGTTTACGGCTTCTGAACACTGAAGCTTTCTTT. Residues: CASSLRLLNTEAFF.

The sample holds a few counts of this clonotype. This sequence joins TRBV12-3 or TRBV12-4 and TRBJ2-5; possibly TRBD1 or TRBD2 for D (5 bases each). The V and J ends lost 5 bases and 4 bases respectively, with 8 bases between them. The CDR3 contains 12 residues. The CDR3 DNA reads TGTGCCAGCAGTGGGGGACCAGAGACCCAGTACTTC. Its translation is CASSGGPETQYF.

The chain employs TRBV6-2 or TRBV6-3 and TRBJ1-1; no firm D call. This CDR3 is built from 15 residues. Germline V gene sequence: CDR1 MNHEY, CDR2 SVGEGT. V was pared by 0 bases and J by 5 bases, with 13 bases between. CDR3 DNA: TGTGCCAGCAGTTACTCGGTCCGGGGTAGGACTGAAGCTTTCTTT. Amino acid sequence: CASSYSVRGRTEAFF.

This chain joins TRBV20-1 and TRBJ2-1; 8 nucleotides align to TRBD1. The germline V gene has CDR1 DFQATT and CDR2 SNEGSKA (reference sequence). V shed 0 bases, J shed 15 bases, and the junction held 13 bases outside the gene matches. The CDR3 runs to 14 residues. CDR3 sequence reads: CSAREAGQGWGVFF. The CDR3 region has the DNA TGCAGTGCTAGAGAAGCCGGACAGGGATGGGGGGTGTTCTTC.

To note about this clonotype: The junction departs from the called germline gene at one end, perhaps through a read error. This CDR3 is CCAKQGGFLSNQPQHF. The CDR3 DNA follows: TGCTGTGCTAAGCAGGGGGGATTCCTTAGCAATCAGCCCCAGCATTTT. The rearrangement links TRBV20-1 to TRBJ1-5; TRBD1 matches at 7 bases. The CDR3 is 16 amino acids. Germline CDR1 DFQATT, CDR2 SNEGSKA (reference sequence).

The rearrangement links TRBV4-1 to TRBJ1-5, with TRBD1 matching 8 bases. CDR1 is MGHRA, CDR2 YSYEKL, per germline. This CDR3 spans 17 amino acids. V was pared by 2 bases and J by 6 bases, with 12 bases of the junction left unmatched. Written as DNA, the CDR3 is TGCGCCAGCAGCCAAACGATGGGCAGGGGGCAGATTCAGCCCCAGCATTTT. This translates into CASSQTMGRGQIQPQHF.

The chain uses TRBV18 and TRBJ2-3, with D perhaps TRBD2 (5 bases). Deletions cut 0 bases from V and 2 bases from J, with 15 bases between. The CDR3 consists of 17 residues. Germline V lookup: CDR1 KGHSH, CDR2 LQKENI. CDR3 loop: CASSPPSQDSHTDTQYF. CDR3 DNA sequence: TGTGCCAGCTCACCACCGTCCCAGGACTCCCACACAGATACGCAGTATTTT.

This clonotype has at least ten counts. The CDR3 spells CASCTSGRTDTQYF. In nucleotides, the CDR3 is TGTGCCAGCTGTACTAGCGGTCGCACAGATACGCAGTATTTT. The rearrangement uses TRBV18 and TRBJ2-3, with 8 bases lining up with TRBD2. V dropped 7 bases and J dropped 1; count of bases not matched to a gene: 4. From germline, CDR1 is KGHSH and CDR2 LQKENI. This CDR3 is 14 amino acids long.

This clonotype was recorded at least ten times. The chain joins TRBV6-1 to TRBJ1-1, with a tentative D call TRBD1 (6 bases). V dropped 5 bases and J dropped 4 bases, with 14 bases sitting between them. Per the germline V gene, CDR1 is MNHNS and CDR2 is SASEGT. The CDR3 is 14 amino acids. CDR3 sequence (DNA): TGTGCCAGCAGTCGCGACAGGTTGTTCACTGAAGCTTTCTTT. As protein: CASSRDRLFTEAFF.